The 27 T cell receptor beta chains below come from one sample, sequenced in a study of CD8 T cells in Susac syndrome. The RNA, about 0.5 to 1 ug, was put through reverse transcription using random hexamers. TCRdb called the immunoSEQ multiplex PCR reads again in MiXCR, with one record for every CDR3 protein. The data show 150,000 to 160,000 distinct CDR3 sequences, with approximately 96% seen just once and roughly 0.2% held by the top ten. Material: CD8+ T cells from PBMCs. The receptors here all came from a human donor with multiple sclerosis.

The chain has TRBV6-2 or TRBV6-3 and TRBJ1-5, with a tentative D call TRBD1 (5 bases). The CDR3 extends over 12 amino acids. V was shortened by 8 bases and J by 7 bases, with 12 bases between the two germline ends. Germline V gene sequence: CDR1 MNHEY, CDR2 SVGEGT. CDR3 sequence reads: CASGGGGQPQHF. The CDR3 nucleotides are TGTGCCAGCGGGGGAGGCGGCCAGCCCCAGCATTTT.

This clonotype was observed once. V is TRBV7-8 and J is TRBJ2-5; D may be TRBD2 (7 bases). This CDR3 spans 16 amino acids. With 4 bases removed from V and 5 bases from J, the gap between germline ends came to 20 bases. CDR1 and CDR2 from the germline V gene are SGHVS and FQNEAQ. This CDR3 is CASSSLQGGGPETQYF. CDR3 sequence (DNA): TGTGCCAGCAGCTCCCTCCAAGGGGGGGGGCCCGAGACCCAGTACTTC. The full variable domain, its missing parts supplied by reference TRBV7-8 and TRBJ2-5, is GAGVSQSPRYKVAKRGQDVALRCDPISGHVSLFWYQQALGQGPEFLTYFQNEAQLDKSGLPSDRFFAERPEGSVSTLKIQRTQQEDSAVYLCASSSLQGGGPETQYFGPGTRLLVL.

The rearrangement links TRBV28 to TRBJ1-1, with 7 bases identical to TRBD1. Trimming cost V 3 bases and J 11 bases; bases outside gene matches: 9. This CDR3 has 13 amino acids. Germline CDR1 reads MDHEN; CDR2 reads SYDVKM. The CDR3 region is CASSLGQKNSAFF. The CDR3 DNA follows: TGTGCCAGCAGTTTGGGACAGAAGAACAGTGCTTTCTTT.

This chain links TRBV5-4 with TRBJ2-7; 7 bases are shared with TRBD1. V shed 4 bases, J shed 4 bases, and the junction held 14 bases outside the gene matches. The germline V gene encodes CDR1 SGHNT and CDR2 YYREEE (reference sequence). There are 16 residues in the CDR3. In nucleotides, the CDR3 is TGTGCCAGCAGCACCCCGCCGGACAGGAGACAATACGAGCAGTACTTC. It specifies CASSTPPDRRQYEQYF.

The CDR3 DNA sequence: TGTGCCAGCAGTTCCCGGGACAGGATTGGTTCACCCCTCCACTTT. Translation: CASSSRDRIGSPLHF. V usage is TRBV27 and J usage is TRBJ1-6, with TRBD1 identical over 8 bases. CDR3 length equals 15 residues. With V trimmed by 4 bases and J by 9 bases, 8 bases remained unmatched. The germline V gene has CDR1 MNHEY and CDR2 SMNVEV (reference sequence).

The V and J genes are TRBV24-1 and TRBJ2-3; 7 nucleotides agree with TRBD2. The CDR3 has 14 amino acids. Per the germline V gene, CDR1 is KGHDR and CDR2 is SFDVKD. Losses at the gene ends were 4 bases for V and 6 bases for J; bases not matched to a gene: 6. The CDR3 DNA follows: TGTGCCACCAGTGAGCGGGAGATCCTCGATACGCAGTATTTT. Translating gives CATSEREILDTQYF.

The chain couples TRBV5-1 to TRBJ2-7, with 9 nucleotides matching TRBD2. Germline trimming cut 4 bases from V and 7 bases from J; bases unmatched to any gene: 9. The germline CDR1 and CDR2 sequences are SGHRS and YFSETQ. This CDR3 has 14 residues. This CDR3 is CASSPAGGLWEQYF. For the CDR3, the DNA is TGCGCCAGCAGCCCCGCGGGGGGGTTGTGGGAGCAGTACTTC.

This chain connects TRBV4-3 to TRBJ2-7; D might be TRBD1 or TRBD2, each matching 5 bases. With 0 bases removed from V and 3 bases from J, the gap between germline ends came to 21 bases. Germline CDR1 LGHNA, CDR2 YSLEER. The CDR3 is made up of 18 amino acids. CDR3 in amino acids: CASSQDPAGYEGNYEQYF. The DNA for the CDR3 is TGCGCCAGCAGCCAAGATCCGGCCGGTTATGAGGGGAACTACGAGCAGTACTTC.

The chain is built from TRBV12-3 or TRBV12-4 and TRBJ1-1, with no clear D. This CDR3 comprises 16 residues. The V end was cut by 6 bases, the J end by 6 bases, with 23 bases between. CDR3 in DNA: TGTGCCAGCAGCCCTCATCCCGACAAGGAAGCCGCTGAAGCTTTCTTT. Translation: CASSPHPDKEAAEAFF.

The chain joins TRBV25-1 to TRBJ1-1; a weak D match, TRBD1 (6 bases). Looked up from germline, CDR1 is MGHDK and CDR2 is SYGVNS. Trimming cost V 8 bases and J 7 bases, with 20 bases left between them. This CDR3 is 14 amino acids long. The chain's CDR3 is CASHSGGRPGEAFF. In DNA form, the CDR3 reads TGTGCCAGCCACTCCGGGGGCAGACCGGGTGAAGCTTTCTTT.

The chain combines TRBV3-1 with TRBJ2-2, with TRBD2 matching 7 bases. Looked up from germline, CDR1 is LGHDT and CDR2 is YNNKEL (reference sequence). Losses at the gene ends were 4 bases for V and 6 bases for J; bases not matched to a gene: 11. The length of the CDR3 is 16 residues. The CDR3, as DNA: TGTGCCAGCAGCCCAAAGGGACTAAGCGGACCCGGGGAGCTGTTTTTT. Amino acid sequence: CASSPKGLSGPGELFF. Variable domain in full (rest from reference TRBV3-1 and TRBJ2-2): DTAVSQTPKYLVTQMGNDKSIKCEQNLGHDTMYWYKQDSKKFLKIMFSYNNKELIINETVPNRFSPKSPDKAHLNLHINSLELGDSAVYFCASSPKGLSGPGELFFGEGSRLTVL.

In DNA, the CDR3 is TGTGCCAGCAGCTACGACTACGAGCAGTACTTC. Protein product: CASSYDYEQYF. The chain combines TRBV7-9 with TRBJ2-7; D is undetermined. The CDR3 runs 11 residues. V shed 4 bases and J shed 3 bases, with 4 bases lying between them. Germline V gives CDR1 SEHNR, CDR2 FQNEAQ (reference sequence).

CDR3 bases: TGTGCCAGCGCCGGTGGCGAAGAGACCCAGTACTTC. Amino acids: CASAGGEETQYF. This chain joins TRBV3-1 and TRBJ2-5; D is ambiguous. Germline assignment: CDR1 LGHDT and CDR2 YNNKEL (reference sequence). The CDR3 runs 12 residues. Between the trimmed V and J ends, which lost 8 bases and 3 bases, there was a span of 10 bases.

The V call is TRBV28, the J call TRBJ2-5; 7 nucleotides line up with TRBD2. CDR1 MDHEN and CDR2 SYDVKM come from the germline V gene. This CDR3 comprises 15 residues. V shed 5 bases and J 5 bases; nucleotides not matched to a gene: 11. The CDR3 coding sequence is TGTGCCAGCAGTCCGGGGGATCGGCGGGGGGAGACCCAGTACTTC. Translated: CASSPGDRRGETQYF.

CDR3 DNA sequence: TGTGCCAGCAGCGTCGGACAATTCGAGCAGTACTTC. This codes for CASSVGQFEQYF. The chain recombines TRBV25-1 with TRBJ2-7; maybe TRBD1 (5 bases). V lost 6 bases to trimming and J lost 6 bases, with 12 bases between them. Germline CDR1 and CDR2: MGHDK and SYGVNS. CDR3 length equals 12 residues.

The V call is TRBV27, the J call TRBJ2-1; D is unresolved. Trimming stripped 5 bases from V and 4 bases from J, with 9 bases between. The germline CDR1 and CDR2 sequences are MNHEY and SMNVEV (reference sequence). The CDR3 has 13 residues. For the CDR3, the DNA is TGTGCCAGCAGTCCCCCCGGATACAATGAGCAGTTCTTC. This codes for CASSPPGYNEQFF.

CDR3 protein: CASSQQEYAEQYF. The CDR3 region has the DNA TGTGCCAGCAGCCAGCAGGAATATGCCGAGCAGTACTTC. The chain links TRBV14 to TRBJ2-7; D remains ambiguous. The CDR3 covers 13 residues. V shed 3 bases and J shed 6 bases, with 12 bases lying between them. Germline V gene data show CDR1 as SGHDN and CDR2 as FVKESK.

This chain joins TRBV28 and TRBJ2-7, with D hard to call. There are 17 residues in the CDR3. V was pared by 1 base and J by 5 bases, with 21 bases between. In germline, CDR1 is MDHEN, CDR2 SYDVKM. CDR3 coding DNA: TGTGCCAGCAGTTTATCTCGATACGAGGTTCCGCCAGACGAGCAGTACTTC. It codes for CASSLSRYEVPPDEQYF. Together with reference TRBV28 and TRBJ2-7, the CDR3 gives the full variable domain: DVKVTQSSRYLVKRTGEKVFLECVQDMDHENMFWYRQDPGLGLRLIYFSYDVKMKEKGDIPEGYSVSREKKERFSLILESASTNQTSMYLCASSLSRYEVPPDEQYFGPGTRLTVT.

The chain carries TRBV6-5 and TRBJ2-3; 13 bases match TRBD2. Germline assignment: CDR1 MNHEY and CDR2 SVGAGI. This CDR3 comprises 16 residues. The V gene end was trimmed by 2 bases and the J gene end by 7 bases; junction bases not matched to a gene: 6. This chain's CDR3 is CASSYLLAGGENTQYF. The CDR3 DNA follows: TGTGCCAGCAGTTACCTACTAGCGGGGGGGGAGAATACGCAGTATTTT.

This chain connects TRBV9 to TRBJ1-2; 9 bases line up with TRBD1. With V trimmed by 2 bases and J by 7 bases, 3 bases remained unmatched. The CDR3 sequence is 13 residues long. The germline CDR1 and CDR2 sequences are SGDLS and YYNGEE. CDR3 residues: CASSVRTGVGYTF. CDR3 bases: TGTGCCAGCAGCGTTAGGACAGGGGTTGGCTACACCTTC.

The chain joins TRBV5-1 to TRBJ1-6; no clear D. From germline, CDR1 is SGHRS and CDR2 YFSETQ. The CDR3 has 14 amino acids. Trimming removed 0 bases from V and 3 bases from J, with 4 bases in between. CDR3 in amino acids: CASSLDYYNSPLHF. In DNA, the CDR3 is TGCGCCAGCAGCTTGGACTACTATAATTCACCCCTCCACTTT. The whole variable domain, filled in from reference TRBV5-1 and TRBJ1-6, reads KAGVTQTPRYLIKTRGQQVTLSCSPISGHRSVSWYQQTPGQGLQFLFEYFSETQRNKGNFPGRFSGRQFSNSRSEMNVSTLELGDSALYLCASSLDYYNSPLHFGNGTRLTVT.

The CDR3 DNA sequence: TGTGCCACCAGCAGGCCCTTTGCGGGCCCAAATCAGCCCCAGCATTTT. Its protein is CATSRPFAGPNQPQHF. The J gene is TRBJ1-5, the V gene TRBV15, with D unresolved. Trimming left V 3 bases short and J 4 bases short, with 16 bases between. CDR1 and CDR2 from the germline V gene are LNHNV and YYDKDF (reference sequence). The CDR3 has 16 amino acids.

This sequence joins TRBV9 and TRBJ1-1; possibly TRBD1 for D (5 bases). V was trimmed by 1 base and J by 1 base, leaving 14 bases between them. Germline assignment: CDR1 SGDLS and CDR2 YYNGEE. The CDR3 contains 16 residues. The CDR3 region is CASSVPREGTNTEAFF. CDR3 bases: TGTGCCAGCAGCGTACCGAGAGAGGGGACGAACACTGAAGCTTTCTTT.

The chain is built from TRBV15 and TRBJ2-2; D not certain. Germline V CDR1 and CDR2: LNHNV, YYDKDF (reference sequence). The CDR3 has 15 amino acids. Trimming left V 0 bases short and J 5 bases short, with 10 bases between. CDR3: CATSRDVYGTGELFF. The CDR3 DNA follows: TGTGCCACCAGCAGAGATGTTTATGGGACCGGGGAGCTGTTTTTT.

The rearrangement joins TRBV7-2 to TRBJ1-1, with unresolved D. The CDR3 is made up of 10 amino acids. The V end was cut by 4 bases, the J end by 3 bases, with 0 bases between. CDR1 is SGHTA and CDR2 is FQGNSA in the germline V gene. CDR3 DNA: TGTGCCAGCAGCTACACTGAAGCTTTCTTT. Protein product: CASSYTEAFF.

This chain links TRBV15 with TRBJ2-7, with no clear D. Germline V CDR1 and CDR2: LNHNV, YYDKDF (reference sequence). The CDR3 contains 14 residues. V lost 5 bases and J 0 bases, leaving 11 bases between the germline ends. Here the CDR3 reads CATSSRGTSYEQYF. CDR3 coding DNA: TGTGCCACCAGCTCCCGAGGCACCTCCTACGAGCAGTACTTC.

The chain couples TRBV14 to TRBJ1-2, with D perhaps TRBD1 (6 bases). Trimming took off 0 bases at V and 4 bases at J, with 12 bases between the two ends. This CDR3 has 15 amino acids. CDR1 and CDR2 (germline): SGHDN, FVKESK. CDR3 sequence (DNA): TGTGCCAGCAGCCAAGATCAGGCAGGGGTCTATGGCTACACCTTC. Amino acids: CASSQDQAGVYGYTF. Complete variable domain (other parts from reference TRBV14 and TRBJ1-2): EAGVTQFPSHSVIEKGQTVTLRCDPISGHDNLYWYRRVMGKEIKFLLHFVKESKQDESGMPNNRFLAERTGGTYSTLKVQPAELEDSGVYFCASSQDQAGVYGYTFGSGTRLTVV.